These 12 T cell receptor beta chains came from one sample sequenced in a study of cytomegalovirus exposure and HLA in healthy donors. The PCR employed 60 Vbeta primers together with 13 Jbeta primers. The method was immunoSEQ multiplex PCR; TCRdb's version includes in-frame clones alone and lacks a portion of them. The sample lists about 150,000 clones; more than 75% were seen once. The sequenced sample consisted of PBMCs. These receptor sequences come from a young man in good health and CMV-seropositive.

The genes are TRBV9 and TRBJ1-5; tentative D call: TRBD1 (5 bases). Germline V lookup: CDR1 SGDLS, CDR2 YYNGEE. The CDR3 consists of 13 residues. Trimming removed 2 bases at V and 9 bases at J, with 12 bases between. The chain's CDR3 is CASSVTYQGPQHF. CDR3 DNA: TGTGCCAGCAGCGTCACCTACCAGGGGCCCCAGCATTTT.

DNA for the CDR3: TGCGCCTGCCCGGACTACCCGAACACTGAAGCTTTCTTT. Translation gives CACPDYPNTEAFF. The rearrangement joins TRBV10-1 to TRBJ1-1, with unresolved D. The length of the CDR3 is 13 residues. Germline loops: CDR1 WNHNN, CDR2 SYGVQD (reference sequence). The V end was cut by 11 bases, the J end by 1 base, with 14 bases between.

V is TRBV12-5 and J is TRBJ2-3; D is undetermined. Germline-derived CDR1 and CDR2 are LGHNT and FRNRAP. The CDR3 is 15 amino acids. Trimming took off 7 bases at V and 1 base at J, with 15 bases between the two ends. CDR3 amino acids: CASASTGLGTDTQYF. In DNA, the CDR3 is TGTGCTAGTGCCTCAACCGGGTTGGGCACAGATACGCAGTATTTT.

V is TRBV6-1 and J is TRBJ2-5; maybe TRBD1 (7 bases). Germline loops: CDR1 MNHNS, CDR2 SASEGT. The V and J ends lost 6 bases and 2 bases respectively, with 13 bases between them. The CDR3 has 14 residues. The CDR3 coding sequence is TGTGCCAGCAGAGGCAGGGGGAGGCAAGAGACCCAGTACTTC. It specifies CASRGRGRQETQYF.

The chain joins TRBV21-1 to TRBJ2-7; TRBD2 is taken as the D call from the table, unchecked against the DNA. TRBV21-1 is designated a pseudogene. There are 15 residues in the CDR3. CDR3 residues: CASRYTTSGRTRRYF. The CDR3 bases are TGTGCCAGCAGGTATACTACTAGCGGGAGGACTCGACGGTACTTC.

The chain joins TRBV7-3 to TRBJ2-3; 9 nucleotides line up with TRBD2. This CDR3 is 19 amino acids long. Germline V gives CDR1 SGHTA, CDR2 FQGTGA. Trimming took 1 base from V and 2 from J; bases not matched to a gene: 13. The CDR3 sequence: CASSLKSPFAGGYTDTQYF. The CDR3 DNA sequence: TGTGCCAGCAGCTTAAAGTCCCCTTTTGCGGGGGGGTACACAGATACGCAGTATTTT.

The V and J genes are TRBV7-6 and TRBJ1-1; D remains ambiguous. Deletions cut 4 bases from V and 6 bases from J, with 12 bases between. The germline V gene encodes CDR1 SGHVS and CDR2 FNYEAQ. This CDR3 is built from 13 residues. This chain's CDR3 is CASSSPEEAEAFF. DNA for the CDR3: TGTGCCAGCAGCTCCCCCGAGGAGGCTGAAGCTTTCTTT.

The genes are TRBV4-1 and TRBJ1-5; D is perhaps TRBD1 (6 bases). Trimming took off 0 bases at V and 5 bases at J, with 14 bases between the two ends. Germline loops: CDR1 MGHRA, CDR2 YSYEKL. This CDR3 is built from 16 residues. CDR3 sequence (DNA): TGCGCCAGCAGCCAAGATTCGGCAGGGGATTATCAGCCCCAGCATTTT. This translates into CASSQDSAGDYQPQHF.

This clone was counted a few times. The V and J genes are TRBV6-5 and TRBJ1-3; no definite D call. V lost 6 bases and J 2 bases, leaving 11 bases between the germline ends. Germline V gene data show CDR1 as MNHEY and CDR2 as SVGAGI. The CDR3 is 14 residues long. CDR3 nucleotide sequence: TGTGCCAGCAGCCGACTAAGCGCTGGAAACACCATATATTTT. It codes for CASSRLSAGNTIYF.

This rearrangement joins TRBV18 to TRBJ2-1; perhaps TRBD1 as D (6 bases). This CDR3 region has 14 residues. CDR1 and CDR2 from the germline V gene are KGHSH and LQKENI. V lost 6 bases and J lost 7, with 16 bases in between. Here the CDR3 reads CASSTGVGGNEQFF. The CDR3 DNA reads TGTGCCAGCTCCACCGGGGTAGGGGGAAATGAGCAGTTCTTC.

The V call is TRBV10-3, the J call TRBJ1-1, with TRBD1 matching over 10 bases. CDR1 is ENHRY, CDR2 SYGVKD, per germline. Trimming cost V 6 bases and J 4 bases; bases outside gene matches: 5. The CDR3 consists of 14 residues. The CDR3 sequence: CAIRGQGLATEAFF. For the CDR3, the DNA is TGTGCCATCAGGGGACAGGGGTTGGCCACTGAAGCTTTCTTT.

The chain is built from TRBV11-3 and TRBJ2-5; D perhaps matches TRBD2 (6 bases). Germline values: CDR1 SGHNT, CDR2 YENEEA. Trimming took 5 bases from V and 5 from J, leaving 12 bases between them. There are 13 residues in the CDR3. The CDR3 coding sequence is TGTGCCAGCAGCACCGGGAGAACGGAGACCCAGTACTTC. This gives the protein CASSTGRTETQYF. The full variable domain, with the rest looked up from reference TRBV11-3 and TRBJ2-5, is EAGVVQSPRYKIIEKKQPVAFWCNPISGHNTLYWYLQNLGQGPELLIRYENEEAVDDSQLPKDRFSAERLKGVDSTLKIQPAELGDSAVYLCASSTGRTETQYFGPGTRLLVL.